The clone carrying this T cell receptor (beta chain) was found a few times. Its antigen is as yet unknown. The record originates from a study of beta chain features in type 1 diabetes. Study-wide findings and caveats: Diminished insertions and augmented deletions at VDJ junctions characterized type 1 diabetes patients.

Reverse transcribing all isolated RNA meant expressed TCRB transcripts were sequenced. Assay: immunoSEQ multiplex PCR; the TCRdb copy retains only in-frame clones and omits some. The repertoire holds fewer than 400,000 clones, with roughly 8% as singletons. The CDR3 runs to 14 residues. The germline V and J ends were trimmed by 5 bases and 0 bases, with 14 bases remaining between them. From germline, CDR1 is SQVTM and CDR2 ANQGSEA. By way of CD45RO/CCR7/CD25/CD127/CD95/CD27, the CD4+ regulatory, stem cell-like memory, central memory and naive cells were sorted. The sequencing sample was made of central memory CD4+ T cells from blood. This rearrangement joins TRBV29-1 to TRBJ2-7; D not resolved. The clonotype comes from a woman between 18 and 29 years old in good health. CDR3 sequence reads: CSVKGSLDSYEQYF. The CDR3 DNA reads as TGCAGCGTTAAAGGTAGTCTTGACTCCTACGAGCAGTACTTC.